A single sample is the source of the 27 T cell receptor beta chains below, sequenced in a study of cytomegalovirus exposure and HLA in healthy donors. Primers for the PCR totalled 60 Vbeta and 13 Jbeta. Only in-frame clones appear in the TCRdb table, and some are missing; sequencing was by immunoSEQ multiplex PCR. The data hold 90,000 to 100,000 clones, with under 70% observed a single time. The sample was PBMCs. The receptors were gathered from a man in his fifties or sixties in good health and CMV-seronegative.

The rearrangement joins TRBV4-1 to TRBJ2-5, with TRBD1 identical over 7 bases. The V gene end was trimmed by 3 bases and the J gene end by 4 bases; junction bases not matched to a gene: 8. Germline-derived CDR1 and CDR2 are MGHRA and YSYEKL. The CDR3 is 15 amino acids. The CDR3 nucleotides are TGCGCCAGCAGCCACCTCGGGACAGACAGAGAGACCCAGTACTTC. This encodes CASSHLGTDRETQYF.

The CDR3 reads CASSQPQVEETQYF. CDR3 sequence (DNA): TGCGCCAGCAGCCAACCTCAGGTAGAAGAGACCCAGTACTTC. The chain recombines TRBV4-1 with TRBJ2-5; D remains unclear. Germline V gene lookup returns CDR1 MGHRA and CDR2 YSYEKL. The CDR3 contains 14 residues. The V and J ends lost 2 bases and 3 bases respectively, with 10 bases between them.

The gene calls are TRBV2 and TRBJ2-3; TRBD2 aligns across 9 bases. From germline, CDR1 is SNHLY and CDR2 FYNNEI. This CDR3 has 15 amino acids. J lost 2 bases, V lost 5 bases, and 5 bases had no gene match. The CDR3 sequence: CASSPAGGSTDTQYF. DNA for the CDR3: TGTGCCAGCAGTCCAGCGGGGGGATCCACAGATACGCAGTATTTT.

The rearrangement joins TRBV2 to TRBJ1-5, with TRBD1 identical over 9 bases. The CDR3 loop spans 14 amino acids. Trimming at V came to 6 bases and at J to 3 bases, leaving 3 bases not matched to a gene. CDR1 is SNHLY, CDR2 FYNNEI, per germline. The CDR3 sequence: CASRGQGNNQPQHF. The DNA for the CDR3 is TGTGCCAGCAGGGGACAGGGAAACAATCAGCCCCAGCATTTT.

The chain couples TRBV6-5 to TRBJ1-1, with TRBD1 as a possible D gene (5 bases). The CDR3 has 13 amino acids. The germline CDR1 and CDR2 sequences are MNHEY and SVGAGI. The V and J ends lost 8 bases and 1 base respectively, with 11 bases between them. DNA for the CDR3: TGTGCCAGCCAACGGACACCGAACACTGAAGCTTTCTTT. As protein: CASQRTPNTEAFF.

The V gene is TRBV5-6, the J gene TRBJ2-7; unclear D gene. Per the germline V gene, CDR1 is SGHDT and CDR2 is YYEEEE. The V end was cut by 7 bases, the J end by 2 bases, with 7 bases between. The CDR3 is made up of 11 amino acids. The CDR3 DNA reads as TGTGCCAGCGGCCCCCCCTACGAGCAGTACTTC. This encodes CASGPPYEQYF.

V is TRBV28 and J is TRBJ1-1; D is ambiguous. Germline values: CDR1 MDHEN, CDR2 SYDVKM. The CDR3 runs 15 residues. Deletions cut 5 bases from V and 5 bases from J, with 18 bases between. The CDR3 DNA is TGTGCCAGCAGTCCCCCCGGCAGAGTGAGGACTGAAGCTTTCTTT. It specifies CASSPPGRVRTEAFF.

CDR3 sequence reads: CAISDGGGDQPQHF. CDR3 coding DNA: TGTGCCATCAGTGATGGGGGGGGAGATCAGCCCCAGCATTTT. The chain recombines TRBV10-3 with TRBJ1-5; a weak D match, TRBD1 (5 bases). Trimming removed 3 bases at V and 5 bases at J, with 11 bases between. Germline CDR1 and CDR2: ENHRY and SYGVKD. The CDR3 is 14 amino acids.

The V and J genes are TRBV28 and TRBJ1-5; 12 nucleotides match TRBD1. CDR3 length: 16 residues. The V gene end was trimmed by 4 bases and the J gene end by 6 bases; junction bases not matched to a gene: 7. Germline V gene lookup returns CDR1 MDHEN and CDR2 SYDVKM. The CDR3 reads CASSSGTGGAGQPQHF. Written as DNA, the CDR3 is TGTGCCAGCAGTTCGGGGACAGGGGGCGCGGGTCAGCCCCAGCATTTT.

This chain links TRBV4-2 with TRBJ2-7, with 12 nucleotides matching TRBD2. From germline, CDR1 is LGHNA and CDR2 YNFKEQ. V shed 3 bases and J 2 bases; nucleotides not matched to a gene: 14. The CDR3 length is 19 residues. The CDR3 is CASSHPRASGRARTYEQYF. CDR3 nucleotides: TGTGCCAGCAGCCACCCTCGGGCTAGCGGGAGGGCCCGGACCTACGAGCAGTACTTC.

The rearrangement joins TRBV28 to TRBJ1-5, with 11 bases lining up with TRBD1. The germline gives CDR1 MDHEN, CDR2 SYDVKM. The J segment lost 5 bases and the V segment lost 5 bases, leaving 8 bases of the junction unmatched. The CDR3 has 16 residues. The CDR3 here is CASSPRTGGFYQPQHF. The DNA of the CDR3 is TGTGCCAGCAGTCCCCGGACAGGGGGCTTCTATCAGCCCCAGCATTTT.

V usage is TRBV18 and J usage is TRBJ2-7, with a possible D match to TRBD2 (6 bases). From germline, CDR1 is KGHSH and CDR2 LQKENI. The CDR3 runs to 17 residues. Trimming took off 3 bases at V and 0 bases at J, with 18 bases between the two ends. The CDR3 DNA is TGTGCCAGCTCACCGATGGTCCGGGACTCGAGCTCCTACGAGCAGTACTTC. Its translation is CASSPMVRDSSSYEQYF.

The chain is built from TRBV5-1 and TRBJ2-2; D perhaps matches TRBD1 (5 bases). This CDR3 contains 13 residues. CDR1 and CDR2 (germline): SGHRS, YFSETQ. Trimming cost V 6 bases and J 4 bases, with 10 bases left between them. The CDR3 DNA reads as TGCGCCAGCACCCCCCAGGGCACCGGGGAGCTGTTTTTT. Translating gives CASTPQGTGELFF.

V gene TRBV27 combines with J gene TRBJ1-6; 7 bases match TRBD1. From germline, CDR1 is MNHEY and CDR2 SMNVEV (reference sequence). V shed 4 bases and J 0 bases; nucleotides not matched to a gene: 3. The CDR3 sequence is 16 residues long. CDR3 residues: CASSYHRGSYNSPLHF. Written as DNA, the CDR3 is TGTGCCAGCAGTTACCACAGGGGCTCCTATAATTCACCCCTCCACTTT.

V gene TRBV11-1 combines with J gene TRBJ2-1; no definite D call. The CDR3 loop spans 14 amino acids. Between the trimmed V and J ends, which lost 1 base and 7 bases, there was a span of 11 bases. Germline loops: CDR1 SGHAT, CDR2 FQDESV (reference sequence). The CDR3 protein is CASSLGAPSNEQFF. The CDR3, as DNA: TGTGCCAGCAGCTTAGGGGCACCGTCGAATGAGCAGTTCTTC.

The genes are TRBV5-1 and TRBJ2-7, with 11 bases lining up with TRBD2. Per the germline V gene, CDR1 is SGHRS and CDR2 is YFSETQ. The CDR3 totals 15 residues. Germline trimming cut 2 bases from V and 4 bases from J; bases unmatched to any gene: 5. CDR3 in amino acids: CASSLGGTSGYEQYF. CDR3 DNA sequence: TGCGCCAGCAGCTTAGGAGGGACTAGCGGTTACGAGCAGTACTTC.

The rearrangement links TRBV4-1 to TRBJ1-5; D is unresolved. CDR3 length: 14 amino acids. From germline, CDR1 is MGHRA and CDR2 YSYEKL. V was clipped by 3 bases and J by 7 bases, with 13 bases between them. In DNA form, the CDR3 reads TGCGCCAGCAGCCAGTCACTAGACGCGCAGCCCCAGCATTTT. Its protein is CASSQSLDAQPQHF.

The CDR3 DNA reads TGTGCCTGGAGTGTACCGCGGACAGGGGTTCGCGAGCAGTACTTC. Translating it yields CAWSVPRTGVREQYF. The V call is TRBV30, the J call TRBJ2-7; 9 positions match TRBD1. This CDR3 is 15 amino acids long. The V gene's germline CDR1 is GTSNPN and CDR2 SVGIG (reference sequence). Germline trimming cut 0 bases from V and 6 bases from J; bases unmatched to any gene: 9.

This chain uses TRBV13 with TRBJ1-3; no clear D. The CDR3 has 13 residues. Trimming left V 5 bases short and J 9 bases short, with 14 bases between. The germline V gene encodes CDR1 PRHDT and CDR2 FYEKMQ (reference sequence). The CDR3 DNA reads TGTGCCAGCAGCCTAGACCGACGGGGCACCATATATTTT. It is translated as CASSLDRRGTIYF.

The sample holds a few counts of this clone. The V gene is TRBV9, the J gene TRBJ1-5; 10 nucleotides line up with TRBD1. The V and J ends lost 4 bases and 6 bases, in that order; junction bases with no gene match: 4. Germline lookup yields CDR1 SGDLS and CDR2 YYNGEE. CDR3 size: 14 residues. CDR3 coding DNA: TGTGCCAGCAGCTACGGACAGGGGGGTCAGCCCCAGCATTTT. Translating it yields CASSYGQGGQPQHF.

The chain joins TRBV4-3 to TRBJ2-3, with 7 positions matching TRBD2. The germline gives CDR1 LGHNA, CDR2 YSLEER. This CDR3 region has 17 residues. The V segment lost 0 bases and the J segment 3 bases; nucleotides outside the gene matches: 9. Here the CDR3 DNA reads TGCGCCAGCAGCCAAGAGACTAGCCCTCACTTAACAGATACGCAGTATTTT. It encodes CASSQETSPHLTDTQYF.

V is TRBV14 and J is TRBJ2-5; the D gene is possibly TRBD1 (5 bases). Germline CDR1 reads SGHDN; CDR2 reads FVKESK. The germline V and J ends were trimmed by 2 bases and 12 bases, with 16 bases remaining between them. This CDR3 has 13 residues. This CDR3 is CASSQWSVGAKYF. The CDR3 nucleotides are TGTGCCAGCAGCCAATGGTCGGTAGGGGCCAAGTACTTC.

This clone was found once. The V and J genes are TRBV21-1 and TRBJ1-4. TRBV21-1 is classified as a pseudogene. CDR3 size: 18 residues. The CDR3 sequence is CARKPLIGTTSENEKLFF. CDR3 sequence (DNA): TGTGCCAGAAAGCCCCTTATCGGGACTACCAGTGAAAATGAAAAACTGTTTTTT.

The chain carries TRBV5-6 and TRBJ2-7, with TRBD1 matching over 8 bases. J lost 6 bases, V lost 3 bases, and 2 bases had no gene match. The CDR3 spans 12 residues. Germline-derived CDR1 and CDR2 are SGHDT and YYEEEE. CDR3 bases: TGTGCCAGCAGCTGGGACAGGCGCGAGCAGTACTTC. Amino acid sequence: CASSWDRREQYF.

This clone was picked up a small number of times. The CDR3 loop reads CASSVAGGPPHNEQFF. Here the CDR3 DNA reads TGTGCCAGTAGTGTAGCGGGAGGGCCCCCCCACAATGAGCAGTTCTTC. The chain uses TRBV19 and TRBJ2-1, with 11 nucleotides matching TRBD2. V was clipped by 5 bases and J by 5 bases; unmatched bases: 8. This CDR3 contains 16 residues. CDR1 is LNHDA, CDR2 SQIVND, per germline (reference sequence).

The V gene is TRBV7-8, the J gene TRBJ2-7; tentative D call: TRBD1 (6 bases). The CDR3 is made up of 16 amino acids. Germline V gene sequence: CDR1 SGHVS, CDR2 FQNEAQ. The V gene lost 4 bases and the J gene lost 7 bases, with 23 bases spanning the gap. The DNA for the CDR3 is TGTGCCAGCAGCTCCCAACTTTTGCTGGGGGCGAATGAGCAGTACTTC. Encoded protein: CASSSQLLLGANEQYF.

This rearrangement joins TRBV15 to TRBJ2-7; D gene uncertain. In germline, CDR1 is LNHNV, CDR2 YYDKDF (reference sequence). The ends were cut back, 1 base at V and 0 bases at J, with 16 bases in the middle. The CDR3 is 17 residues long. CDR3 nucleotides: TGTGCCACCAGCAGAGGTCTGCCAGGCCAAAGCTCCTACGAGCAGTACTTC. Translated, it gives CATSRGLPGQSSYEQYF.